Here is one T cell receptor (beta chain) with its context. Its target is not known. The data derive from a study of T cell responses to AZD1222 COVID-19 vaccine. Profiled with immunoSEQ multiplex PCR; TCRdb holds only in-frame clones, not every one. This sample yields around 50,000 clones, of which roughly 80% are seen a single time; about 10% belongs to the top ten. Broader study findings: Possibly, clonal diversity was underestimated; donors were largely white British and included more females. It was only a handful of AZD1222 recipients who were seropositive at baseline. Every sample of the repertoires postdated the peak T cell response. An increase in Spike-specific TCR breadth and depth was observed after two AZD1222 doses.

The V end was cut by 0 bases, the J end by 6 bases, with 4 bases between. The CDR3 consists of 12 residues. Germline V CDR1 and CDR2: SGDLS, YYNGEE. This TCR was sampled from an adult in good health. The rearrangement uses TRBV9 and TRBJ2-1; unclear D gene. Sample: peripheral blood, taken on day 0 of AZD1222 vaccination. The CDR3: CASSVAPNEQFF. In DNA form, the CDR3 reads TGTGCCAGCAGCGTAGCGCCCAATGAGCAGTTCTTC. Full variable domain (rest looked up from reference TRBV9 and TRBJ2-1): DSGVTQTPKHLITATGQRVTLRCSPRSGDLSVYWYQQSLDQGLQFLIQYYNGEERAKGNILERFSAQQFPDLHSELNLSSLELGDSALYFCASSVAPNEQFFGPGTRLTVL.